The 21 T cell receptor beta chains listed next were all sequenced from one sample in a study of blood T cell repertoires in COVID-19. Some clones are missing from TCRdb's copy, which holds only in-frame ones; the method was immunoSEQ multiplex PCR. Of fewer than 350,000 clones listed, about four fifths were seen once; the top ten hold around 2.9%. The specimen was peripheral blood. The source of these receptors is a woman between 55 and 75 years old with active or convalescent COVID-19.

This clone was recorded once. This chain uses TRBV30 with TRBJ1-2; the D is unclear. The germline V gene encodes CDR1 GTSNPN and CDR2 SVGIG (reference sequence). CDR3 length: 11 amino acids. V was clipped by 0 bases and J by 5 bases, with 4 bases between them. The CDR3 loop reads CAWSVGYGYTF. The CDR3 region has the DNA TGTGCCTGGAGTGTCGGGTATGGCTACACCTTC.

V gene TRBV5-1 combines with J gene TRBJ1-6; 10 bases are shared with TRBD1. The CDR3 has 15 residues. V trimming: 2 bases; J trimming: 8 bases; junction bases outside the gene matches: 4. Germline V gives CDR1 SGHRS, CDR2 YFSETQ. The CDR3 region is CASSLTGTGDSPLHF. CDR3 DNA sequence: TGCGCCAGCAGCTTAACCGGGACAGGGGATTCACCCCTCCACTTT.

The V and J genes are TRBV9 and TRBJ1-1, with 9 bases lining up with TRBD1. The trim removed 5 bases at V and 3 bases at J, leaving 14 bases unmatched. Germline V gene lookup returns CDR1 SGDLS and CDR2 YYNGEE. The CDR3 covers 17 residues. The CDR3, as DNA: TGTGCCAGCAGTGGCAGGGACAGGGTCAGGGTTTACACTGAAGCTTTCTTT. This sequence encodes CASSGRDRVRVYTEAFF.

The rearrangement links TRBV7-9 to TRBJ1-1, with 7 nucleotides matching TRBD1. The CDR3 contains 15 residues. Germline CDR1 reads SEHNR; CDR2 reads FQNEAQ (reference sequence). The V gene end was trimmed by 2 bases and the J gene end by 0 bases; junction bases not matched to a gene: 3. The CDR3: CASSLLDRLNTEAFF. For the CDR3, the DNA is TGTGCCAGCAGCTTATTGGACAGGCTGAACACTGAAGCTTTCTTT.

This clone was detected once. The CDR3 DNA sequence: TGTGCCAGCAGCTCCGGGACAGGGGTTTCTGGGGCCAACGTCCTGACTTTC. This translates into CASSSGTGVSGANVLTF. The J gene is TRBJ2-6, the V gene TRBV7-3; 10 bases align to TRBD1. The CDR3 has 17 amino acids. Germline V gene data show CDR1 as SGHTA and CDR2 as FQGTGA. V lost 4 bases and J lost 1; bases outside the gene matches: 4.

This clone was seen a single time. This chain uses TRBV4-2 with TRBJ2-6; weak D call: TRBD1 (6 bases). CDR1 and CDR2 from the germline V gene are LGHNA and YNFKEQ. Trimming stripped 3 bases from V and 0 bases from J, with 15 bases between. The CDR3 is 18 residues long. The CDR3 region has the DNA TGTGCCAGCAGCCAGCCCCCGGGACATTTCTCTGGGGCCAACGTCCTGACTTTC. Translation gives CASSQPPGHFSGANVLTF.

CDR3 sequence reads: CASSTLAGDTYEQYF. The CDR3 nucleotides are TGTGCCAGCAGCACGCTAGCGGGGGACACCTACGAGCAGTACTTC. The chain employs TRBV7-6 and TRBJ2-7; 10 bases agree with TRBD2. Germline V gene lookup returns CDR1 SGHVS and CDR2 FNYEAQ. V dropped 5 bases and J dropped 2; count of bases not matched to a gene: 6. The CDR3 sequence is 15 residues long.

This chain joins TRBV7-2 and TRBJ2-1; possible D gene TRBD2, 7 bases. Germline-derived CDR1 and CDR2 are SGHTA and FQGNSA. V lost 5 bases and J 10 bases, leaving 9 bases between the germline ends. This CDR3 comprises 11 residues. CDR3 in DNA: TGTGCCAGCAGCCCGGGGGGCGAGCAGTTCTTC. Translation: CASSPGGEQFF.

This clone was observed once. Other DNA sequences in the sample encode the same CDR3. V usage is TRBV12-5 and J usage is TRBJ1-5; 7 nucleotides align to TRBD1. Germline CDR1 reads LGHNT; CDR2 reads FRNRAP. V shed 0 bases and J 0 bases; nucleotides not matched to a gene: 2. The length of the CDR3 is 16 residues. The CDR3 DNA reads as TGTGCTAGTGGTTTGGTGACAGGGTATAGCAATCAGCCCCAGCATTTT. Translating it yields CASGLVTGYSNQPQHF.

Here the CDR3 reads CASSGAVSSGANVLTF. The DNA of the CDR3 is TGCGCCAGCAGCGGGGCTGTTAGCTCTGGGGCCAACGTCCTGACTTTC. The chain recombines TRBV5-1 with TRBJ2-6, with D tentatively TRBD1 (5 bases). Germline CDR1 SGHRS, CDR2 YFSETQ. V was cut by 4 bases and J by 0 bases, with 11 bases left in between. The CDR3 is 16 amino acids. Combining the CDR3 with reference TRBV5-1 and TRBJ2-6 gives the whole variable domain KAGVTQTPRYLIKTRGQQVTLSCSPISGHRSVSWYQQTPGQGLQFLFEYFSETQRNKGNFPGRFSGRQFSNSRSEMNVSTLELGDSALYLCASSGAVSSGANVLTFGAGSRLTVL.

The chain couples TRBV19 to TRBJ1-6; D call uncertain. Per germline, CDR1 LNHDA and CDR2 SQIVND (reference sequence). Trimming took off 3 bases at V and 6 bases at J, with 9 bases between the two ends. The CDR3 totals 14 residues. The CDR3 protein is CASSISRINSPLHF. CDR3 in DNA: TGTGCCAGTAGTATCTCGCGGATTAATTCACCCCTCCACTTT.

V usage is TRBV14 and J usage is TRBJ1-2; 7 nucleotides match TRBD1. After removal of 0 bases from V and 3 bases from J, the junction contained 10 bases not matched to a gene. Germline V lookup: CDR1 SGHDN, CDR2 FVKESK. The CDR3 is made up of 17 amino acids. The CDR3 nucleotides are TGTGCCAGCAGCCAAGATCTGATCGAGGGGGCATACTATGGCTACACCTTC. Encoded protein: CASSQDLIEGAYYGYTF. Full variable domain (remainder filled in from reference TRBV14 and TRBJ1-2): EAGVTQFPSHSVIEKGQTVTLRCDPISGHDNLYWYRRVMGKEIKFLLHFVKESKQDESGMPNNRFLAERTGGTYSTLKVQPAELEDSGVYFCASSQDLIEGAYYGYTFGSGTRLTVV.

The chain carries TRBV7-2 and TRBJ1-5; D remains ambiguous. Deletions cut 1 base from V and 6 bases from J, with 10 bases between. The V gene's germline CDR1 is SGHTA and CDR2 FQGNSA. The CDR3 extends over 14 amino acids. The chain's CDR3 is CASSLGGRGQPQHF. The CDR3 nucleotides are TGTGCCAGCAGCTTAGGAGGCCGTGGTCAGCCCCAGCATTTT.

The chain employs TRBV29-1 and TRBJ1-1; the D is unclear. Germline CDR1 reads SQVTM; CDR2 reads ANQGSEA. Deletions cut 3 bases from V and 1 base from J, with 9 bases between. This CDR3 is built from 13 residues. The CDR3 region has the DNA TGCAGCGTTGACGTCAGTCGGAACACTGAAGCTTTCTTT. It specifies CSVDVSRNTEAFF.

CDR3 DNA: TGTGCCAGCAGTGAGCGGGGGGACTTAGAGACCCAGTACTTC. It yields the protein CASSERGDLETQYF. V and J are TRBV25-1 and TRBJ2-5; 8 nucleotides line up with TRBD2. Germline CDR1 reads MGHDK; CDR2 reads SYGVNS. The CDR3 covers 14 residues. With 3 bases clipped from V and 4 bases from J, the junction kept 4 bases outside the gene matches.

The genes are TRBV4-2 and TRBJ2-2, with TRBD2 identical over 8 bases. V lost 1 base and J lost 6; bases outside the gene matches: 13. In germline, CDR1 is LGHNA, CDR2 YNFKEQ. The CDR3 covers 18 residues. The CDR3 sequence is CASSQARGTRLLAGELFF. The CDR3 DNA follows: TGTGCCAGCAGCCAAGCGCGAGGGACTAGATTGTTGGCCGGGGAGCTGTTTTTT.

This clone was found a few times. The chain's CDR3 is CATIDTNTGELFF. The CDR3, as DNA: TGTGCCACCATCGACACCAACACCGGGGAGCTGTTTTTT. V usage is TRBV6-5 and J usage is TRBJ2-2; the D is unclear. Trimming shortened V by 10 bases and J by 2 bases, and 11 bases separated the two germline ends. This CDR3 is 13 amino acids long. Germline V gives CDR1 MNHEY, CDR2 SVGAGI.

The rearrangement links TRBV20-1 to TRBJ2-3; 8 positions match TRBD2. This CDR3 contains 13 residues. Per germline, CDR1 DFQATT and CDR2 SNEGSKA (reference sequence). V lost 3 bases to trimming and J lost 3 bases; unmatched junction nucleotides: 2. The CDR3 DNA sequence: TGCAGTGCTAGTCAGCGGGGGACAGATACGCAGTATTTT. It encodes CSASQRGTDTQYF.

The rearrangement joins TRBV7-8 to TRBJ2-3; TRBD2 matches at 7 bases. Trimming at V came to 3 bases and at J to 2 bases, leaving 11 bases not matched to a gene. This CDR3 has 17 amino acids. CDR1 is SGHVS and CDR2 is FQNEAQ in the germline V gene. CDR3: CASSFPERGQDTDTQYF. Written as DNA, the CDR3 is TGTGCCAGCAGCTTCCCCGAGCGGGGCCAAGACACAGATACGCAGTATTTT.

The chain uses TRBV7-3 and TRBJ2-5; D possibly corresponds to TRBD2 (6 bases). The germline V and J ends were trimmed by 1 base and 10 bases, with 13 bases remaining between them. CDR1 SGHTA and CDR2 FQGTGA come from the germline V gene. The CDR3 covers 13 residues. Written as DNA, the CDR3 is TGTGCCAGCAGCTTAAAGCCCCTGGGGGGCCAGTACTTC. It is translated as CASSLKPLGGQYF. Drawing the rest from reference TRBV7-3 and TRBJ2-5, the complete variable domain is GAGVSQTPSNKVTEKGKYVELRCDPISGHTALYWYRQSLGQGPEFLIYFQGTGAADDSGLPNDRFFAVRPEGSVSTLKIQRTERGDSAVYLCASSLKPLGGQYFGPGTRLLVL.

This chain connects TRBV6-5 to TRBJ2-7, with D maybe TRBD2 (6 bases). The CDR3 length is 16 residues. From germline, CDR1 is MNHEY and CDR2 SVGAGI. Trimming took off 4 bases at V and 2 bases at J, with 18 bases between the two ends. The CDR3 coding sequence is TGTGCCAGCAGTTCCAATACTAGGAGGGGCGCCTACGAGCAGTACTTC. This sequence encodes CASSSNTRRGAYEQYF.